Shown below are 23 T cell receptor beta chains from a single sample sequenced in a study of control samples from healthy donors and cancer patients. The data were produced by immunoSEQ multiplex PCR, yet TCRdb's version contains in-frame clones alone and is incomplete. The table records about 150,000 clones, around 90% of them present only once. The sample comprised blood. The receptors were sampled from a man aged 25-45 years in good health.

CDR3 nucleotide sequence: TGTGCCAGCAGCGACGGACAGGGTATCTCCTACGAGCAGTACTTC. Its translation: CASSDGQGISYEQYF. The chain uses TRBV7-6 and TRBJ2-7; 8 bases fit TRBD1. V was pared by 5 bases and J by 0 bases, with 6 bases of the junction left unmatched. CDR3 length equals 15 residues. Germline CDR1 is SGHVS and CDR2 is FNYEAQ.

CDR3: CASRLVGAGGELFF. The CDR3 bases are TGTGCCAGCAGGCTGGTGGGGGCCGGCGGGGAGCTGTTTTTT. V gene TRBV7-9 combines with J gene TRBJ2-2; perhaps TRBD1 as D (6 bases). Germline V CDR1 and CDR2: SEHNR, FQNEAQ (reference sequence). Trimming stripped 6 bases from V and 7 bases from J, with 15 bases between. The CDR3 is made up of 14 amino acids. The whole variable domain, remainder taken from reference TRBV7-9 and TRBJ2-2, is DTGVSQNPRHKITKRGQNVTFRCDPISEHNRLYWYRQTLGQGPEFLTYFQNEAQLEKSRLLSDRFSAERPKGSFSTLEIQRTEQGDSAMYLCASRLVGAGGELFFGEGSRLTVL.

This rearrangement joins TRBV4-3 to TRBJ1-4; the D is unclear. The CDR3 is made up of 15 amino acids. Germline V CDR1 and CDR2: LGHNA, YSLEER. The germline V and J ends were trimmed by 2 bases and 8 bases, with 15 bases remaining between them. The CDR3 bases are TGCGCCAGCAGCCAATCTAGACAAGGCAACGAAAAACTGTTTTTT. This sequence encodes CASSQSRQGNEKLFF.

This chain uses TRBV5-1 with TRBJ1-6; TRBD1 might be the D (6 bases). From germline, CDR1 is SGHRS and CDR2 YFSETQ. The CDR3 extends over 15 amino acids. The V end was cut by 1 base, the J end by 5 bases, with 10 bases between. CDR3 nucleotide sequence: TGCGCCAGCAGCTTGAGCGGGGGCGATAATTCACCCCTCCACTTT. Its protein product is CASSLSGGDNSPLHF.

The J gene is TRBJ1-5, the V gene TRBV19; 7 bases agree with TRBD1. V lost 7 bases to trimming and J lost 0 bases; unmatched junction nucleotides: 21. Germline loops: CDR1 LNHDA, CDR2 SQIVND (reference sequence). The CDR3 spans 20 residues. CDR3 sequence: CASTRGGSPYFLYSNQPQHF. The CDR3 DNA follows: TGTGCCAGTACCAGGGGGGGCAGCCCCTACTTTCTCTATAGCAATCAGCCCCAGCATTTT.

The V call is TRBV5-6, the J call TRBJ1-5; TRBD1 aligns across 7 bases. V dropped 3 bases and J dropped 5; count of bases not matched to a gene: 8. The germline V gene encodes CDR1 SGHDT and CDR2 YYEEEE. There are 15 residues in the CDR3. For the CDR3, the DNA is TGTGCCAGCAGCTGGGGACAGAACAACTATCAGCCCCAGCATTTT. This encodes CASSWGQNNYQPQHF.

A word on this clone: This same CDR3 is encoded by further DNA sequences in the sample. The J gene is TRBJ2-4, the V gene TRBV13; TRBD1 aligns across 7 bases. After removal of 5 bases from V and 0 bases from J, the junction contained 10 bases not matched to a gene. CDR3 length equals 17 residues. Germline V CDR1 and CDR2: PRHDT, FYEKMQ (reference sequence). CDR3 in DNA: TGTGCCAGCAGCCTACGACAGGGCGCACCAGCCAAAAACATTCAGTACTTC. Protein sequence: CASSLRQGAPAKNIQYF.

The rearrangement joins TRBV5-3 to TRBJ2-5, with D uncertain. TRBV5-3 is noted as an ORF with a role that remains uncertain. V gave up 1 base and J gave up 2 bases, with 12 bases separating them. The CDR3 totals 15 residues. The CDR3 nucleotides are TGTGCCAGAAGCTTGAAAGGTCAGCCACAAGAGACCCAGTACTTC. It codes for CARSLKGQPQETQYF.

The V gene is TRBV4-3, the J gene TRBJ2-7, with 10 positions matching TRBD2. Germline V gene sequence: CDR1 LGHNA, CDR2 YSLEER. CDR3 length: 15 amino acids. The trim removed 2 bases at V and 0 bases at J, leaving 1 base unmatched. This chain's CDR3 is CASSQRTSGSYEQYF. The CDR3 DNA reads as TGCGCCAGCAGCCAAAGGACTAGCGGCTCCTACGAGCAGTACTTC.

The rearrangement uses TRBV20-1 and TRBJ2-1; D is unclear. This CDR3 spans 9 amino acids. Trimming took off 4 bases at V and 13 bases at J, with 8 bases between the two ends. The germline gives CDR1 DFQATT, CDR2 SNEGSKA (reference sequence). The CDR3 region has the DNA TGCAGTGCTAACCGTCCTCAGTTCTTC. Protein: CSANRPQFF.

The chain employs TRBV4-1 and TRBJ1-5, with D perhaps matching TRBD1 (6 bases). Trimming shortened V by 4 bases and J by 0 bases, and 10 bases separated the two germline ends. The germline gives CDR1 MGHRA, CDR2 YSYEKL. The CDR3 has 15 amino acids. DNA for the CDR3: TGCGCCAGCAGCCGAACAGGGTTTAGCAATCAGCCCCAGCATTTT. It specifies CASSRTGFSNQPQHF.

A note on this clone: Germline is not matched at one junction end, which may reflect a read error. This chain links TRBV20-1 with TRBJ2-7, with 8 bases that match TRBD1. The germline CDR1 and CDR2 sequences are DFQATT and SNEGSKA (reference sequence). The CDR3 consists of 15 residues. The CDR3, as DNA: TGCAGTGCTAGTGCAGGGGGCGGGGCTAATTACGCGCAGTACTTC. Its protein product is CSASAGGGANYAQYF.

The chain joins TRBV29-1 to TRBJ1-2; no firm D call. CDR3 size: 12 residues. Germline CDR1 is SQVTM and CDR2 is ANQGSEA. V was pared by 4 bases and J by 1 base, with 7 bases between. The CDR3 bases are TGCAGCGTTGGCTCCGTTAACTATGGCTACACCTTC. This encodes CSVGSVNYGYTF.

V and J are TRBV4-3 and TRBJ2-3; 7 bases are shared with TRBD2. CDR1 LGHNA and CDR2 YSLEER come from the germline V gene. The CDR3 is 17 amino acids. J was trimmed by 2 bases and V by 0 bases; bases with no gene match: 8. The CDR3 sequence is CASSQEAAGVPTDTQYF. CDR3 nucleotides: TGCGCCAGCAGCCAAGAAGCGGCGGGGGTCCCCACAGATACGCAGTATTTT.

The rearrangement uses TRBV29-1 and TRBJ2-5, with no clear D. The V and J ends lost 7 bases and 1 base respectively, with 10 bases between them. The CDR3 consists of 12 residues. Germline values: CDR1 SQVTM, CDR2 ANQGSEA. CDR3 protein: CSALVPQETQYF. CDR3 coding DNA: TGCAGCGCCCTGGTCCCCCAAGAGACCCAGTACTTC.

The chain's CDR3 is CASSQNGPIGYGYTF. DNA of the CDR3: TGTGCCAGCAGCCAGAACGGGCCGATAGGCTATGGCTACACCTTC. V gene TRBV3-1 (or the pseudogene TRBV3-2) combines with J gene TRBJ1-2; no clear D. The V end lost 3 bases, the J end lost 4 bases, and 15 bases lay between the germline ends. The CDR3 is 15 residues long. Germline loops: CDR1 LGHDT, CDR2 YNNKEL (reference sequence).

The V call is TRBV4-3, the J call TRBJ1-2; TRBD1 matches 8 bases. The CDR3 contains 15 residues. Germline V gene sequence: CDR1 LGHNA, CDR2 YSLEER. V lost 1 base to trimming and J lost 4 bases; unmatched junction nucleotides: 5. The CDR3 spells CASSQARGTGYGYTF. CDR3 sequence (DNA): TGCGCCAGCAGCCAAGCGCGCGGGACAGGCTATGGCTACACCTTC.

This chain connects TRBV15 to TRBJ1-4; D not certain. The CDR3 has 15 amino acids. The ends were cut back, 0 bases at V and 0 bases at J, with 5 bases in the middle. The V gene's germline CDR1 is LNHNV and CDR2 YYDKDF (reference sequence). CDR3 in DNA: TGTGCCACCAGCAGAGACGGTGCAACTAATGAAAAACTGTTTTTT. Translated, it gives CATSRDGATNEKLFF.

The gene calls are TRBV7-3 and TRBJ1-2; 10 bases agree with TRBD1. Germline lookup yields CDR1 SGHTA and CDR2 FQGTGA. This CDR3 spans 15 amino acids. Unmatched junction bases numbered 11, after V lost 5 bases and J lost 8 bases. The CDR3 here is CASSPGTGVVGGYTF. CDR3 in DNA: TGTGCCAGCAGCCCCGGGACAGGGGTGGTTGGCGGCTACACCTTC.

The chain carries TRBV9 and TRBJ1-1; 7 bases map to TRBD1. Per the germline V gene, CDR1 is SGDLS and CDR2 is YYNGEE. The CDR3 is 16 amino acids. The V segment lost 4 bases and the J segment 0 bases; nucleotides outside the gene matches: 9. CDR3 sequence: CASSPRGQNMNTEAFF. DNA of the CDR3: TGTGCCAGCAGCCCCAGGGGACAGAACATGAACACTGAAGCTTTCTTT.

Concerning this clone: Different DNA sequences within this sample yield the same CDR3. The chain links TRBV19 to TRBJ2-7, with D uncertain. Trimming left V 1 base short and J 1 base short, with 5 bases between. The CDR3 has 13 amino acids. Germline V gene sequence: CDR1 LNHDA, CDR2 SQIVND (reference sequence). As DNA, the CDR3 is TGTGCCAGTAGTATAGGACTGTCCTACGAGCAGTACTTC. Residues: CASSIGLSYEQYF.

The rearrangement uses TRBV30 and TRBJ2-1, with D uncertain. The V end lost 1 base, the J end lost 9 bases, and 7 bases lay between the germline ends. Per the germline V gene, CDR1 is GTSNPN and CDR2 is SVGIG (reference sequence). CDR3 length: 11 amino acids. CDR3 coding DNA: TGTGCCTGGAGTGCCTTTTCTGAGCAGTTCTTC. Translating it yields CAWSAFSEQFF.

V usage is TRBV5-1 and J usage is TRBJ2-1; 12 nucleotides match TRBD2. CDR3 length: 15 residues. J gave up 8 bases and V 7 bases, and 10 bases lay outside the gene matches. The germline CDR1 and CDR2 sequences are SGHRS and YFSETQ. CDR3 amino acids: CASRASSGRGDEQFF. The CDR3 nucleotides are TGCGCCAGCCGGGCTTCTAGCGGGAGGGGGGATGAGCAGTTCTTC.